This TCR beta chain was obtained from a study of blood T cell repertoires in COVID-19. Overall study: Samples of COVID-19 (acute and convalescent) were obtained from the United States, Italy and Spain. Sources were T cells, B-cell-depleted T cells, or PBMCs; the material itself was cDNA or gDNA.

Authors' processing steps: Amplification of reference gene primers was used by the study to estimate nucleated cell counts. The method was immunoSEQ multiplex PCR; TCRdb's version includes in-frame clones alone and lacks a portion of them. V, J and clone size are taken as reported in that table, and D and trimming were inferred from the DNA itself. The table shows 25,000 to 35,000 clones, with 85% to 95% occurring only once. This clone was counted a single time. Looked up from germline, CDR1 is ENHRY and CDR2 is SYGVKD. This CDR3 region has 14 residues. The junction had 10 bases not matched to a gene; V was cut back by 9 bases and J by 6 bases.

This sequence was found in a human donor in a cohort sampled during active COVID-19. The J gene is TRBJ2-1, the V gene TRBV10-3; the match to TRBD1 covers 8 bases. Sequences were obtained from peripheral blood. In DNA form, the CDR3 reads TGTGCCATTGGACAGGGCGCTTTACCCAATGAGCAGTTCTTC. It yields the protein CAIGQGALPNEQFF.